These T cell receptor beta chains were read from a single sample in a study of T cell repertoires in cytomegalovirus infection. TCRdb re-called the reads through MiXCR, storing one row per CDR3 protein. Of 120,000 to 150,000 distinct CDR3 sequences in the sample, roughly 6% are singletons; the top ten hold roughly 17%. What was sequenced was PBMCs. The receptor source for this set is a human donor in good health (CMV status not recorded). Some clones in this sample may be carry-over from other donors' samples. Each CDR3 is given with its conserved first and last residue. Each record gives: V gene, clone size, D gene, J gene, CDR3 DNA, CDR3 protein. A D gene is named only where the DNA matches it firmly. Expanded clones are given a class, and other clones once, few, many or no size at all.

v_gene: TRBV6-2/TRBV6-3
abundance: few
d_gene: .
j_gene: TRBJ2-7
CDR3nt: TGTGCCAGCAGTTACCCACGAGAGCAGTACTTC
CDR3aa: CASSYPREQYF

v_gene: TRBV12-3/TRBV12-4
abundance: many
d_gene: TRBD1
j_gene: TRBJ1-5
CDR3nt: TGTGCCAGCAGCCCGGGGACAGAGCATCAGCCCCAGCATTTT
CDR3aa: CASSPGTEHQPQHF

v_gene: TRBV5-6
abundance: .
d_gene: .
j_gene: TRBJ2-1
CDR3nt: TGTGCCAGCACCCTCCGGGGGGCCCAATACAATGAGCAGTTCTTC
CDR3aa: CASTLRGAQYNEQFF

v_gene: TRBV6-1
abundance: many
d_gene: .
j_gene: TRBJ1-1
CDR3nt: TGTGCCAGCCTAGATGTGACCGGGACTGGGAACACTGAAGCTTTCTTT
CDR3aa: CASLDVTGTGNTEAFF

v_gene: TRBV4-1
abundance: many
d_gene: TRBD1
j_gene: TRBJ1-1
CDR3nt: TGCGCCAGCAGCCAAGAAATTCAGGGGGTGGCTTTCTTT
CDR3aa: CASSQEIQGVAFF

v_gene: TRBV20-1
abundance: few
d_gene: .
j_gene: TRBJ1-1
CDR3nt: TGCAGTGCTCCGAGAACCGGAGGGAACACTGAAGCTTTCTTT
CDR3aa: CSAPRTGGNTEAFF

v_gene: TRBV7-8
abundance: many
d_gene: .
j_gene: TRBJ2-3
CDR3nt: TGTGCCAGCAGCTTAGGGGGCGCAGATACGCAGTATTTT
CDR3aa: CASSLGGADTQYF

v_gene: TRBV2
abundance: .
d_gene: .
j_gene: TRBJ2-1
CDR3nt: TGTGCCAGCAGTGAAACGAGAGTTCTATACAATGAGCAGTTCTTC
CDR3aa: CASSETRVLYNEQFF

v_gene: TRBV2
abundance: once
d_gene: TRBD2
j_gene: TRBJ2-1
CDR3nt: TGTGCCACTGGACTAGCGGGGGGGCGAAATGAGCAGTTCTTC
CDR3aa: CATGLAGGRNEQFF

v_gene: TRBV11-2
abundance: many
d_gene: .
j_gene: TRBJ1-1
CDR3nt: TGTGCCAGCAGTATTCAAAATCTGAACACTGAAGCTTTCTTT
CDR3aa: CASSIQNLNTEAFF

v_gene: TRBV7-2
abundance: many
d_gene: TRBD1
j_gene: TRBJ1-2
CDR3nt: TGTGCCAGCAGCGAACAGGGGGCTGGTGGCTACACCTTC
CDR3aa: CASSEQGAGGYTF

v_gene: TRBV7-9
abundance: .
d_gene: .
j_gene: TRBJ2-6
CDR3nt: TGTGCCAGCAGCTCCCCAGGTCGGGGGAGCGTCCTGACTTTC
CDR3aa: CASSSPGRGSVLTF

v_gene: TRBV2
abundance: .
d_gene: TRBD2
j_gene: TRBJ2-5
CDR3nt: TGTGCCAGCAGTGAACCTAGCGGGGGGACCCAAGAGACCCAGTACTTC
CDR3aa: CASSEPSGGTQETQYF

v_gene: TRBV10-3
abundance: .
d_gene: .
j_gene: TRBJ2-7
CDR3nt: TGTGCCATCTCGGGACTGAGCTACGAGCAGTACTTC
CDR3aa: CAISGLSYEQYF

v_gene: TRBV5-6
abundance: many
d_gene: .
j_gene: TRBJ2-5
CDR3nt: TGTGCCAGCAGCTGGGGGGACACACAAGAGACCCAGTACTTC
CDR3aa: CASSWGDTQETQYF